The 3 T cell receptor beta chains reported below all come from one sample, sequenced in a study of T cell repertoires in cytomegalovirus infection. Each CDR3 protein is one row after TCRdb ran MiXCR on the reads. The sample lists 630,000 or so distinct CDR3 sequences, around 24% occurring once. The sequenced sample was CD8+ T cells from PBMCs. Every receptor here comes from a human donor in good health (CMV status not recorded). Some clones in this sample may be carry-over from other donors' samples.

J is TRBJ2-7 and V is TRBV6-5; D is uncertain. This CDR3 has 15 residues. The germline V gene encodes CDR1 MNHEY and CDR2 SVGAGI. V lost 0 bases and J 6 bases, leaving 15 bases between the germline ends. The CDR3 DNA sequence: TGTGCCAGCAGTTACTCGAAAGGACGGATTTGCGAGCAGTACTTC. Its translation is CASSYSKGRICEQYF.

This clonotype was counted a few times. This chain links TRBV27 with TRBJ2-7; maybe TRBD1 (6 bases). CDR3 length: 15 amino acids. The V gene's germline CDR1 is MNHEY and CDR2 SMNVEV (reference sequence). The germline V and J ends were trimmed by 2 bases and 0 bases, with 11 bases remaining between them. The CDR3 DNA is TGTGCCAGCAGTTTAGCCACAGGGCTCTCCTACGAGCAGTACTTC. This gives the protein CASSLATGLSYEQYF.

The chain combines TRBV27 with TRBJ1-1, with D possibly TRBD1 on 5 matching bases. Germline CDR1 is MNHEY and CDR2 is SMNVEV (reference sequence). This CDR3 comprises 17 residues. Deletions cut 2 bases from V and 0 bases from J, with 16 bases between. CDR3 sequence (DNA): TGTGCCAGCAGTTTAGGTACCCGGGACGGTTTGAACACTGAAGCTTTCTTT. This encodes CASSLGTRDGLNTEAFF.